This TCR beta chain derives from a study of blood T cell repertoires in COVID-19. Study-level background: COVID-19 samples from acute and convalescent phases originated in the United States, Italy and Spain. T cells, B-cell-depleted T cells, or PBMCs supplied cDNA or gDNA.

As processed by the authors: By means of reference gene primer amplification, nucleated cell counts were estimated. Sequencing used immunoSEQ multiplex PCR; TCRdb keeps in-frame clones, though not all of them. V and J calls and clone size come straight from that table; D and trimming were deduced from the DNA. The repertoire includes roughly 67,000 clones, about 80% of them detected once, and around 25% sits in the top ten. Germline CDR1 and CDR2: ENHRY and SYGVKD. Trimming took 4 bases from V and 4 from J, leaving 11 bases between them. The CDR3 sequence is 14 residues long. The TCR sequence derives from a human donor in a cohort sampled during active COVID-19. The rearrangement uses TRBV10-3 and TRBJ1-5, with D perhaps matching TRBD1 (5 bases). Material for sequencing was peripheral blood. CDR3 residues: CAISAGSWNQPQHF. The CDR3 DNA reads TGTGCCATCAGTGCAGGGTCGTGGAATCAGCCCCAGCATTTT.